Listed here is a single T cell receptor (beta chain). What it binds is unknown. The entry originates in a study of cytomegalovirus exposure and HLA in healthy donors. The CDR3 consists of 16 residues. V lost 0 bases and J lost 6, with 18 bases in between. Looked up from germline, CDR1 is SGHNT and CDR2 is YYREEE (reference sequence). 13 Jbeta primers and 60 Vbeta primers were used for the PCR. Data came from immunoSEQ multiplex PCR; TCRdb stores just in-frame clones and leaves some out. The data hold 150,000 to 200,000 clones, with over 60% observed a single time. Study-wide findings and caveats: Of the V segments, some could not be distinguished, including TRBV6-2 and TRBV6-3, and were excluded. Compared with the roughly 700-donor mean, an Asian-associated ancestry cluster reportedly had fewer N-insertions, according to a later analysis. The productive fraction for most TCR beta V segments was about 90% or about 30% in an earlier analysis.

The sample taken for sequencing was PBMCs. The V gene is TRBV5-4, the J gene TRBJ1-1; possibly TRBD1 for D (6 bases). This TCR derives from a woman in her thirties or forties in good health and CMV-seronegative. The CDR3 loop reads CASSLGGPNPDAEAFF. CDR3 nucleotide sequence: TGTGCCAGCAGCTTGGGGGGGCCCAACCCGGACGCTGAAGCTTTCTTT.